The T cell receptor beta chain under discussion was sequenced for a study of cytomegalovirus exposure and HLA in healthy donors. The CDR3 extends over 15 amino acids. The V gene's germline CDR1 is LNHDA and CDR2 SQIVND (reference sequence). Trimming at V came to 5 bases and at J to 0 bases, leaving 4 bases not matched to a gene. Study-wide results and limits: The Asian-associated ancestry cluster reportedly had fewer N-insertions than the approximately 650-donor mean in a later analysis. Later analysis found that TCR beta chains associated with HLA were more clonally expanded than other, equally common chains. Being productive about 90% or about 30% of the time was typical of most TCR beta V segments in an earlier analysis. The authors assumed roughly uniform sequencing depth across donors for presence/absence analyses.

The PCR contained 60 Vbeta and 13 Jbeta primers. Profiling relied on immunoSEQ multiplex PCR, and the TCRdb table lists in-frame clones only, not all of them. The data hold 100,000 to 130,000 clones, with less than 85% observed a single time. A remark on this clone: What it binds is not known.

This clonotype was sampled from a man aged 18-30 years in good health and CMV-seronegative. Material for sequencing was PBMCs. The chain joins TRBV19 to TRBJ1-5; 7 nucleotides agree with TRBD1. This CDR3 is CASSPQGVSNQPQHF. The DNA of the CDR3 is TGTGCCAGTAGTCCTCAGGGGGTTAGCAATCAGCCCCAGCATTTT.